A selection of T cell receptor beta chains follows, all from one sample in a study of OX40 agonist ivuxolimab in advanced cancers. The repertoire was sequenced with immunoSEQ multiplex PCR; TCRdb's copy has only in-frame clones and lacks some. The table includes roughly 49,000 clones, 81% detected once. Sequencing was performed on CD4+ or CD8+ T cells sorted from blood, taken in a trial of the OX40 agonist ivuxolimab. The receptors come from an adult with an advanced solid tumor such as melanoma, head and neck, liver or kidney cancer. Each CDR3 is given with its conserved first and last residue. The D gene is left open where the match is weak. Clone sizes are given selectively: once, few, many, or a class where the clone is expanded.

D gene | J gene | clone size | V gene | CDR3 DNA | CDR3 protein
. | TRBJ1-1 | . | TRBV7-8 | TGTGCCAGCAGCCCAGACGGATTGAACACTGAAGCTTTCTTT | CASSPDGLNTEAFF
TRBD2 | TRBJ2-1 | . | TRBV4-1 | TGCGCCAGCAGCCAAGAGGGCCCGGCAATAGCGGGGGGTAACAATGAGCAGTTCTTC | CASSQEGPAIAGGNNEQFF
. | TRBJ1-5 | . | TRBV28 | TGTGCCAGCAGTTTCCTGCATAGCAATCAGCCCCAGCATTTT | CASSFLHSNQPQHF
. | TRBJ1-4 | . | TRBV7-9 | TGTGCCAGCAGCTTAGAGAGTGGTGAAAAACTGTTTTTT | CASSLESGEKLFF
. | TRBJ1-1 | . | TRBV4-1 | TGCGCCAGCAGCCAAGATGGAGCTGAAGCTTTCTTT | CASSQDGAEAFF
. | TRBJ1-1 | . | TRBV11-2 | TGTGCCAGCAGCTTTTTCGCGGGGGACACTGAAGCTTTCTTT | CASSFFAGDTEAFF
TRBD1 | TRBJ2-1 | . | TRBV6-1 | TGTGCCGGGGGAAAGGGGGCTGGTTCCTACAATGAGCAGTTCTTC | CAGGKGAGSYNEQFF
TRBD2 | TRBJ2-2 | once | TRBV9 | TGTGCCAGCAGTACTAGCGGAGGAAACACCGGGGAGCTGTTTTTT | CASSTSGGNTGELFF
. | TRBJ1-5 | . | TRBV19 | TGTGCCACCCGGGACGGCAATCAGCCCCAGCATTTT | CATRDGNQPQHF
TRBD2 | TRBJ2-3 | . | TRBV28 | TGTGCCAGCAGTTTAGGGGTAGCGGGAGGCACAGATACGCAGTATTTT | CASSLGVAGGTDTQYF
. | TRBJ2-3 | once | TRBV21-1 | TGTGCCAGCAGCAATGGGATGGGGGGCAGCTCAGATACGCAGTATTTT | CASSNGMGGSSDTQYF
. | TRBJ2-5 | once | TRBV4-1 | TGCGCCAGCAGCCAAGAGGGGGGCCAAGAGACCCAGTACTTC | CASSQEGGQETQYF